This T cell receptor (beta chain) derives from a study of blood T cells in healthy people across ages. For the study at large: About one barcoded beta molecule per two T cells was the capture yield of template switching.

A second about 7 to 11 cycle PCR used barcoded and J-beta primers. TCRdb reprocessed the 5' RACE reads with MiXCR, giving one entry per CDR3 protein. The sample has 800,000 to 950,000 distinct CDR3 sequences, around 48% seen once. CDR3 length: 12 amino acids. Germline V gene data show CDR1 as SGHTA and CDR2 as FQGNSA. Study findings and constraints: Naive T cell percentage by flow cytometry tracked strongly with beta diversity.

Comments on this clonotype: Its antigen is undetermined. At one end the junction does not follow the germline gene, possibly because of a read error.

The receptor comes from a man under 40 in good health. Material for sequencing was blood. The chain carries TRBV7-2 and TRBJ2-1; D may be TRBD2 (5 bases). In DNA, the CDR3 is TGTTCCAGCAGCCAAGGACTCCTTGAGCAGTTCTTC. Translating gives CSSSQGLLEQFF.